Reported below is one T cell receptor beta chain. Sequenced by immunoSEQ multiplex PCR; TCRdb stores in-frame clones only, minus some. The data contain some 120,000 clones, around 85% of them singletons. V was shortened by 3 bases and J by 7 bases, with 19 bases between the two germline ends. CDR1 is MNHEY, CDR2 SVGAGI, per germline. The CDR3 totals 15 residues. This sample stems from a study of blood T cell repertoires in COVID-19. Study-wide context: PBMCs, B-cell-depleted T cells, or T cells were the source of the cDNA or gDNA that made up the material.

Patients in Seattle were enrolled during active infection, then followed longitudinally. This receptor was identified in a man aged 25 to 40 with COVID-19, enrolled during active disease. The sample taken for sequencing was peripheral blood. The genes are TRBV6-5 and TRBJ2-7; TRBD1 might be the D (6 bases). CDR3 protein: CASSYTLGARGEQYF. The CDR3 coding sequence is TGTGCCAGCAGTTATACCCTGGGGGCGCGTGGGGAGCAGTACTTC.